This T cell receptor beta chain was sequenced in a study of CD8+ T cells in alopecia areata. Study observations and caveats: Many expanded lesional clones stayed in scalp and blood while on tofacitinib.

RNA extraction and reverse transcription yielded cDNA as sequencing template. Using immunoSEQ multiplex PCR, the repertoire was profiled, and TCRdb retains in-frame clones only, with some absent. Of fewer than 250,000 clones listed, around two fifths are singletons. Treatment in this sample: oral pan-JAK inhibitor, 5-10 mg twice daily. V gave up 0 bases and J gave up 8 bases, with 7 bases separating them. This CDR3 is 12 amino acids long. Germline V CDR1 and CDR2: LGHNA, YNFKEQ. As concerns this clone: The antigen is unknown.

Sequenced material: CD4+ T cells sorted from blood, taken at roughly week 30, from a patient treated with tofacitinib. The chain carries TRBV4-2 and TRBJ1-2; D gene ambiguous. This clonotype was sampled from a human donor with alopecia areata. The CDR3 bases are TGTGCCAGCAGCCAAGATCTTTTCGGCTACACCTTC. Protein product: CASSQDLFGYTF.